Listed here are 3 T cell receptor beta chains from one sample, sequenced in a study of blood T cell repertoires in COVID-19. Profiled with immunoSEQ multiplex PCR; TCRdb holds only in-frame clones, not every one. The profile shows under 300,000 clones, roughly 84% of them singletons. Sequences were obtained from peripheral blood. The receptors shown here come from a woman between 40 and 55 years old who had recovered from COVID-19.

The chain is built from TRBV11-2 and TRBJ2-5; tentative D call: TRBD2 (5 bases). This CDR3 has 14 amino acids. Germline assignment: CDR1 SGHAT and CDR2 FQNNGV. Trimming took off 4 bases at V and 7 bases at J, with 16 bases between the two ends. CDR3 DNA sequence: TGTGCCAGCAGCTCCCTCAACAGAGAGGGGACCCAGTACTTC. This sequence encodes CASSSLNREGTQYF.

This clone has more than one count but fewer than ten. The genes are TRBV5-6 and TRBJ1-5; 7 bases match TRBD1. The CDR3 is 15 residues long. Germline V gene sequence: CDR1 SGHDT, CDR2 YYEEEE. The J segment lost 7 bases and the V segment lost 4 bases, leaving 11 bases of the junction unmatched. The CDR3 DNA follows: TGTGCCAGCAGCCGATACGACAGGGTTGGCCAGCCCCAGCATTTT. Protein sequence: CASSRYDRVGQPQHF.

The gene calls are TRBV12-3 or TRBV12-4 and TRBJ2-5; 8 bases are a match to TRBD2. The J segment lost 4 bases and the V segment lost 11 bases, leaving 9 bases of the junction unmatched. The CDR3 contains 13 residues. CDR3 bases: TGTGCCGCTCAGCGGGGGAGAGGAGAGACCCAGTACTTC. Translating it yields CAAQRGRGETQYF.